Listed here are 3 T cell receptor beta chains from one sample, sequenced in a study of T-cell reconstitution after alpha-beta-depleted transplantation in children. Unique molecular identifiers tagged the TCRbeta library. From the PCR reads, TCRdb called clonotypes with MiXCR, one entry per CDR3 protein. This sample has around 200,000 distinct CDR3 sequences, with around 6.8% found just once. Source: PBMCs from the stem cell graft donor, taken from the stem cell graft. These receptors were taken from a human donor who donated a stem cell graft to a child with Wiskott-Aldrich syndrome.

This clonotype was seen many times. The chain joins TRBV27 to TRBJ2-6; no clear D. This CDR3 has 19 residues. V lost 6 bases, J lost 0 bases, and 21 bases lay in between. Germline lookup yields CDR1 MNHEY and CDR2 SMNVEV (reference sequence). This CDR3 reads CASRRATDWVSSGANVLTF. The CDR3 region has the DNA TGTGCCAGCAGACGTGCCACGGATTGGGTCAGCTCTGGGGCCAACGTCCTGACTTTC. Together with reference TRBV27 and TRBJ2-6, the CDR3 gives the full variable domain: EAQVTQNPRYLITVTGKKLTVTCSQNMNHEYMSWYRQDPGLGLRQIYYSMNVEVTDKGDVPEGYKVSRKEKRNFPLILESPSPNQTSLYFCASRRATDWVSSGANVLTFGAGSRLTVL.

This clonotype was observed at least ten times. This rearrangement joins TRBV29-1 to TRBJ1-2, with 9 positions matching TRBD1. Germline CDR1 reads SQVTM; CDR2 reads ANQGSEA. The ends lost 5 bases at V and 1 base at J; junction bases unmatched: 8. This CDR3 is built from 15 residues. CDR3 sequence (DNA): TGCAGCGTTCCCGGGACAGGGTATATTAACTATGGCTACACCTTC. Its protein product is CSVPGTGYINYGYTF. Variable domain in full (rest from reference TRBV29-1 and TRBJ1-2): SAVISQKPSRDICQRGTSLTIQCQVDSQVTMMFWYRQQPGQSLTLIATANQGSEATYESGFVIDKFPISRPNLTFSTLTVSNMSPEDSSIYLCSVPGTGYINYGYTFGSGTRLTVV.

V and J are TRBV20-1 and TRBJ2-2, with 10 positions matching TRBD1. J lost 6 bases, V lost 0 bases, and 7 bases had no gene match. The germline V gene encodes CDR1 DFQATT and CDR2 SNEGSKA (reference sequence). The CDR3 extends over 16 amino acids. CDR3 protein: CSARDPGQGNPGELFF. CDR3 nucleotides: TGCAGTGCTAGAGATCCGGGACAGGGGAATCCCGGGGAGCTGTTTTTT.